This TCR beta chain was profiled in a study of blood T cell repertoires in COVID-19. The wider study: Samples came from the United States, Italy and Spain, spanning acute and convalescent COVID-19.

This CDR3 contains 16 residues. Germline loops: CDR1 SGHNT, CDR2 YYREEE (reference sequence). With V trimmed by 3 bases and J by 2 bases, 7 bases remained unmatched. As handled by the study authors: Amplification of reference gene primers was used by the study to estimate nucleated cell counts. Clones were sequenced by immunoSEQ multiplex PCR, and TCRdb holds only the in-frame ones, with some missing. From that table come the V and J calls and clone size; the DNA was used to work out D and trimming. The repertoire includes approximately 200,000 clones, roughly four fifths of them detected once, and roughly 1.8% sits in the top ten. Two negative PCRs, clearance, or symptom resolution had been documented for recovered Cohort 3 donors. This clone was counted a few times.

The sample taken for sequencing was PBMCs or T cells enriched from blood (not recorded which). V and J are TRBV5-4 and TRBJ2-1, with 8 positions matching TRBD1. The sequence derives from a man aged 55 to 70 who had recovered from COVID-19. The CDR3 region has the DNA TGTGCCAGCAGCTCGCACCGGGACAGGACCTACAATGAGCAGTTCTTC. Its translation is CASSSHRDRTYNEQFF.